This TCR beta chain was sequenced for a study of blood T cell repertoires in COVID-19. Study details: The origin of the acute and convalescent COVID-19 samples was the United States, Italy and Spain. In each case, the material was cDNA or gDNA derived from T cells, B-cell-depleted T cells, or PBMCs.

Looked up from germline, CDR1 is MDHEN and CDR2 is SYDVKM. CDR3 size: 11 residues. V lost 4 bases, J lost 9 bases, and 7 bases lay in between. Assay used: immunoSEQ multiplex PCR; TCRdb lists only in-frame clones, some missing. The repertoire includes just over 300,000 clones, roughly nine tenths of them detected once, and roughly 2.3% sits in the top ten. The genes are TRBV28 and TRBJ1-5; unclear D gene. This receptor was identified in a man younger than 35 with active or convalescent COVID-19. Sequenced sample: peripheral blood. The CDR3, as DNA: TGTGCCAGCAGTTCAACGAGGCCCCAGCATTTT. Residues: CASSSTRPQHF.